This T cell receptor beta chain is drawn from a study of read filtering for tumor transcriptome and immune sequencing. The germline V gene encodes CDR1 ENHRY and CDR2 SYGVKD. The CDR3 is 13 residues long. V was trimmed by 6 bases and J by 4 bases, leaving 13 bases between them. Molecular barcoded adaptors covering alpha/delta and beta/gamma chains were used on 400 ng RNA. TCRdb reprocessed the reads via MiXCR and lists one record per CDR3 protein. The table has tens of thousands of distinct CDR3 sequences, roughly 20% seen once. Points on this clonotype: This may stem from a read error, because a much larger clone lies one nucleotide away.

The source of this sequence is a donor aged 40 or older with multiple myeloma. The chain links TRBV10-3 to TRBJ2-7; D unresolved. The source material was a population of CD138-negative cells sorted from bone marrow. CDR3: CAISLEAAYEQYF. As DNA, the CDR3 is TGTGCCATCAGCCTCGAGGCAGCTTACGAGCAGTACTTC.